The 32 T cell receptor beta chains in this list originate from one sample, sequenced in a study of control samples from healthy donors and cancer patients. Clones were sequenced by immunoSEQ multiplex PCR, and TCRdb holds only the in-frame ones, with some missing. The sample is made up of roughly 200,000 clones, and the top ten hold approximately 2.2% of it. Material for sequencing was blood. All receptors derive from a woman aged 25 to 39 in good health.

The chain uses TRBV5-1 and TRBJ1-2; D call uncertain. Germline-derived CDR1 and CDR2 are SGHRS and YFSETQ. The CDR3 has 14 amino acids. Trimming took off 3 bases at V and 8 bases at J, with 17 bases between the two ends. CDR3: CASSSGNGPGGYTF. The CDR3 nucleotides are TGCGCCAGCAGCTCGGGTAACGGCCCCGGGGGCTACACCTTC.

The rearrangement joins TRBV7-9 to TRBJ1-1; unclear D gene. The CDR3 loop spans 12 amino acids. CDR1 is SEHNR, CDR2 FQNEAQ, per germline (reference sequence). V dropped 5 bases and J dropped 4 bases, with 8 bases sitting between them. Here the CDR3 DNA reads TGTGCCAGCAGCCTCACTTTCACTGAAGCTTTCTTT. Its translation: CASSLTFTEAFF.

V and J are TRBV7-9 and TRBJ2-1, with TRBD2 as a possible D gene (5 bases). V was shortened by 5 bases and J by 6 bases, with 11 bases between the two germline ends. The germline gives CDR1 SEHNR, CDR2 FQNEAQ (reference sequence). CDR3 size: 13 residues. In DNA form, the CDR3 reads TGTGCCAGCAGCCAAATACTAGGCAATGAGCAGTTCTTC. Its translation: CASSQILGNEQFF. The entire variable domain, with the rest obtained from reference TRBV7-9 and TRBJ2-1, is as follows: DTGVSQNPRHKITKRGQNVTFRCDPISEHNRLYWYRQTLGQGPEFLTYFQNEAQLEKSRLLSDRFSAERPKGSFSTLEIQRTEQGDSAMYLCASSQILGNEQFFGPGTRLTVL.

This rearrangement joins TRBV7-9 to TRBJ1-2; possibly TRBD1 for D (5 bases). CDR1 and CDR2 from the germline V gene are SEHNR and FQNEAQ (reference sequence). This CDR3 is 13 amino acids long. V dropped 6 bases and J dropped 6 bases, with 14 bases sitting between them. This CDR3 reads CASRLDNFDGYTF. As DNA, the CDR3 is TGTGCCAGCAGACTGGACAACTTCGATGGCTACACCTTC.

This rearrangement joins TRBV27 to TRBJ1-1; D unresolved. Germline lookup yields CDR1 MNHEY and CDR2 SMNVEV (reference sequence). This CDR3 comprises 15 residues. Between the trimmed V and J ends, which lost 0 bases and 1 base, there was a span of 9 bases. The chain's CDR3 is CASSLSAPGNTEAFF. In nucleotides, the CDR3 is TGTGCCAGCAGTTTATCGGCGCCGGGGAACACTGAAGCTTTCTTT.

V and J are TRBV2 and TRBJ1-2, with D hard to call. Per the germline V gene, CDR1 is SNHLY and CDR2 is FYNNEI. The CDR3 runs 15 residues. Trimming removed 3 bases from V and 3 bases from J, with 14 bases in between. CDR3 region: CASSDQRLADYGYTF. The CDR3 DNA reads as TGTGCCAGCAGTGATCAAAGGTTGGCCGACTATGGCTACACCTTC. The entire variable domain, with the rest obtained from reference TRBV2 and TRBJ1-2, is as follows: EPEVTQTPSHQVTQMGQEVILRCVPISNHLYFYWYRQILGQKVEFLVSFYNNEISEKSEIFDDQFSVERPDGSNFTLKIRSTKLEDSAMYFCASSDQRLADYGYTFGSGTRLTVV.

V usage is TRBV7-9 and J usage is TRBJ1-3; the D is unclear. The germline V gene encodes CDR1 SEHNR and CDR2 FQNEAQ (reference sequence). CDR3 length: 15 residues. Trimming cost V 2 bases and J 4 bases, with 12 bases left between them. The CDR3 coding sequence is TGTGCCAGCAGCTTATTACTGGGAGGCGGAAACACCATATATTTT. The encoded protein is CASSLLLGGGNTIYF.

This chain joins TRBV4-1 and TRBJ1-3; D perhaps matches TRBD1 (5 bases). Germline-derived CDR1 and CDR2 are MGHRA and YSYEKL. V shed 7 bases and J shed 0 bases, with 16 bases lying between them. The CDR3 spans 16 residues. The CDR3 here is CASTKVRGSSGNTIYF. The CDR3 nucleotides are TGCGCCAGCACCAAAGTCCGGGGCAGCTCTGGAAACACCATATATTTT.

The chain combines TRBV6-5 with TRBJ2-1; D uncertain. From germline, CDR1 is MNHEY and CDR2 SVGAGI. The CDR3 extends over 13 amino acids. V dropped 0 bases and J dropped 6 bases, with 6 bases sitting between them. The CDR3 sequence: CASSYSWRNEQFF. CDR3 nucleotide sequence: TGTGCCAGCAGTTACTCGTGGCGCAATGAGCAGTTCTTC.

The V gene is TRBV18, the J gene TRBJ2-2; perhaps TRBD1 as D (6 bases). From germline, CDR1 is KGHSH and CDR2 LQKENI. This CDR3 contains 16 residues. Trimming pared 1 base from V and 1 base from J, leaving 10 bases between. The CDR3 sequence is CASSPQQGLNTGELFF. The CDR3 DNA is TGTGCCAGCTCACCACAACAGGGTTTGAACACCGGGGAGCTGTTTTTT. The whole variable domain, remainder taken from reference TRBV18 and TRBJ2-2, is NAGVMQNPRHLVRRRGQEARLRCSPMKGHSHVYWYRQLPEEGLKFMVYLQKENIIDESGMPKERFSAEFPKEGPSILRIQQVVRGDSAAYFCASSPQQGLNTGELFFGEGSRLTVL.

In DNA form, the CDR3 reads TGTGCCAGCAGTCAACTAGCGGGGGGGCGTATCGAGCAGTACTTC. It translates to CASSQLAGGRIEQYF. V is TRBV6-5 and J is TRBJ2-7; 13 bases align to TRBD2. This CDR3 has 15 amino acids. Germline V gene sequence: CDR1 MNHEY, CDR2 SVGAGI. Trimming removed 5 bases from V and 6 bases from J; junction bases left unmatched: 7.

The chain uses TRBV29-1 and TRBJ2-7; TRBD1 agrees at 7 bases. Germline-derived CDR1 and CDR2 are SQVTM and ANQGSEA. V was clipped by 4 bases and J by 1 base; unmatched bases: 7. This CDR3 has 14 amino acids. The CDR3 nucleotides read TGCAGCGTTGGAGGGACAGTTGGGTCCTACGAGCAGTACTTC. Translated: CSVGGTVGSYEQYF.

The chain carries TRBV15 and TRBJ2-3; D might be TRBD2 (5 bases). V lost 1 base to trimming and J lost 11 bases, with 7 bases between them. The germline V gene encodes CDR1 LNHNV and CDR2 YYDKDF (reference sequence). CDR3 size: 11 residues. In DNA form, the CDR3 reads TGTGCCACCAGCAGAGCGAGGGAGCAGTATTTT. Its protein is CATSRAREQYF.

The rearrangement links TRBV10-3 to TRBJ2-3; D gene unclear. The germline CDR1 and CDR2 sequences are ENHRY and SYGVKD. Deletions cut 5 bases from V and 2 bases from J, with 14 bases between. This CDR3 is 15 amino acids long. This CDR3 reads CAISHTKISTDTQYF. The CDR3, as DNA: TGTGCCATCAGTCACACGAAAATATCCACAGATACGCAGTATTTT.

The V gene is TRBV27, the J gene TRBJ2-1; the D call may be TRBD1 or TRBD2 (5 bases each). V shed 5 bases and J shed 1 base, with 12 bases lying between them. This CDR3 has 15 amino acids. Germline CDR1 and CDR2: MNHEY and SMNVEV (reference sequence). DNA of the CDR3: TGTGCCAGCAGTCACGGGACGGCGTCCTACAATGAGCAGTTCTTC. This translates into CASSHGTASYNEQFF.

V usage is TRBV15 and J usage is TRBJ2-7; tentative D call: TRBD1 (6 bases). With 0 bases removed from V and 2 bases from J, the gap between germline ends came to 8 bases. Germline V gives CDR1 LNHNV, CDR2 YYDKDF (reference sequence). The CDR3 spans 14 residues. This CDR3 is CATSRDRGTYEQYF. For the CDR3, the DNA is TGTGCCACCAGCAGAGACAGGGGAACCTACGAGCAGTACTTC.

This chain joins TRBV5-1 and TRBJ1-1; weak D call: TRBD1 (5 bases). The CDR3 runs to 15 residues. Germline V gives CDR1 SGHRS, CDR2 YFSETQ. Deletions cut 2 bases from V and 4 bases from J, with 15 bases between. The CDR3 sequence: CASSLTGAIGTEAFF. For the CDR3, the DNA is TGCGCCAGCAGCTTAACCGGGGCTATCGGCACTGAAGCTTTCTTT. Full variable domain (missing parts from reference TRBV5-1 and TRBJ1-1): KAGVTQTPRYLIKTRGQQVTLSCSPISGHRSVSWYQQTPGQGLQFLFEYFSETQRNKGNFPGRFSGRQFSNSRSEMNVSTLELGDSALYLCASSLTGAIGTEAFFGQGTRLTVV.

The rearrangement joins TRBV19 to TRBJ1-5, with D unclear. The CDR3 sequence is 16 residues long. Germline loops: CDR1 LNHDA, CDR2 SQIVND (reference sequence). The V end was cut by 6 bases, the J end by 7 bases, with 22 bases between. The CDR3 region is CASRETAAGSYQPQHF. The DNA for the CDR3 is TGTGCCAGTAGGGAAACAGCCGCCGGGTCCTACCAGCCCCAGCATTTT.

The chain combines TRBV2 with TRBJ1-2, with TRBD1 matching over 9 bases. CDR3 length: 16 amino acids. Trimming cost V 7 bases and J 4 bases; bases outside gene matches: 13. Germline V gene data show CDR1 as SNHLY and CDR2 as FYNNEI. The CDR3 loop reads CASNWEQGASGYGYTF. The CDR3 DNA is TGTGCCAGCAATTGGGAACAGGGGGCGTCGGGCTATGGCTACACCTTC.

The chain is built from TRBV25-1 and TRBJ1-1; D is undetermined. V was trimmed by 1 base and J by 7 bases, leaving 10 bases between them. Germline lookup yields CDR1 MGHDK and CDR2 SYGVNS. The CDR3 loop spans 13 amino acids. The CDR3 sequence: CASSEFSVFEAFF. In DNA, the CDR3 is TGTGCCAGCAGTGAATTTTCAGTTTTTGAAGCTTTCTTT.

The chain recombines TRBV18 with TRBJ2-7, with D possibly being TRBD1 (6 bases). CDR3 length: 16 residues. The germline V gene has CDR1 KGHSH and CDR2 LQKENI. Trimming stripped 4 bases from V and 1 base from J, with 17 bases between. The CDR3 loop is CASSRIRDTLSYEQYF. The CDR3 DNA reads TGTGCCAGCTCACGGATCCGGGACACACTTTCCTACGAGCAGTACTTC.

The chain employs TRBV20-1 and TRBJ1-4; no clear D gene. CDR1 and CDR2 (germline): DFQATT, SNEGSKA (reference sequence). V gave up 3 bases and J gave up 9 bases, with 14 bases separating them. The CDR3 sequence is 13 residues long. CDR3 amino acids: CSASPADMKKLFF. The CDR3 nucleotides are TGCAGTGCTAGTCCGGCAGACATGAAAAAACTGTTTTTT.

The gene calls are TRBV7-2 and TRBJ1-4; tentative D call: TRBD1 (6 bases). Germline V gene data show CDR1 as SGHTA and CDR2 as FQGNSA. CDR3 length: 14 residues. The V end lost 5 bases, the J end lost 8 bases, and 15 bases lay between the germline ends. The CDR3 sequence is CASSSTGLGEKLFF. CDR3 DNA sequence: TGTGCCAGCAGCAGTACAGGGTTGGGCGAAAAACTGTTTTTT.

CDR3: CASRGPGQGAGNTIYF. The CDR3 DNA follows: TGTGCCAGCAGGGGGCCGGGACAGGGGGCTGGAAACACCATATATTTT. The chain links TRBV28 to TRBJ1-3; 11 bases fit TRBD1. The CDR3 sequence is 16 residues long. V shed 6 bases, J shed 2 bases, and the junction held 6 bases outside the gene matches. CDR1 and CDR2 from the germline V gene are MDHEN and SYDVKM.

The chain couples TRBV2 to TRBJ2-7; TRBD1 aligns across 7 bases. V shed 7 bases and J 7 bases; nucleotides not matched to a gene: 10. This CDR3 is 13 amino acids long. Germline V lookup: CDR1 SNHLY, CDR2 FYNNEI. This CDR3 is CASTGTAFWEQYF. The CDR3 bases are TGTGCCAGCACAGGGACAGCCTTTTGGGAGCAGTACTTC.

This rearrangement joins TRBV25-1 to TRBJ2-3; D is perhaps TRBD2 (5 bases). Germline-derived CDR1 and CDR2 are MGHDK and SYGVNS. The ends were cut back, 2 bases at V and 2 bases at J, with 17 bases in the middle. This CDR3 is built from 17 residues. This chain's CDR3 is CASSEEGLTWATDTQYF. The CDR3 DNA is TGTGCCAGCAGTGAAGAGGGTCTCACTTGGGCCACAGATACGCAGTATTTT.

The V call is TRBV28, the J call TRBJ1-1; D gene unclear. This CDR3 comprises 16 residues. The V end lost 3 bases, the J end lost 1 base, and 15 bases lay between the germline ends. In germline, CDR1 is MDHEN, CDR2 SYDVKM. CDR3 nucleotide sequence: TGTGCCAGCAGTTTTTCGGCGGGGAACGGGAACACTGAAGCTTTCTTT. This codes for CASSFSAGNGNTEAFF.

The chain has TRBV11-2 and TRBJ2-7; 8 bases fit TRBD1. Per germline, CDR1 SGHAT and CDR2 FQNNGV. The J segment lost 2 bases and the V segment lost 5 bases, leaving 5 bases of the junction unmatched. CDR3 length: 14 residues. CDR3: CASSPGQGPYEQYF. DNA of the CDR3: TGTGCCAGCAGCCCAGGACAGGGTCCCTACGAGCAGTACTTC.

This chain joins TRBV28 and TRBJ2-3, with D possibly TRBD1 on 5 matching bases. Germline lookup yields CDR1 MDHEN and CDR2 SYDVKM. V shed 1 base and J shed 2 bases, with 7 bases lying between them. The CDR3 is 14 amino acids. CDR3 sequence: CASSLYRHTDTQYF. In nucleotides, the CDR3 is TGTGCCAGCAGTTTATACAGGCACACAGATACGCAGTATTTT.

The V call is TRBV29-1, the J call TRBJ1-2; D gene unclear. V was shortened by 6 bases and J by 4 bases, with 9 bases between the two germline ends. The CDR3 consists of 11 residues. Per the germline V gene, CDR1 is SQVTM and CDR2 is ANQGSEA. CDR3 sequence reads: CSVAYAYGYTF. CDR3 nucleotides: TGCAGCGTCGCCTACGCCTATGGCTACACCTTC.

This sequence joins TRBV7-2 and TRBJ1-5; no clear D. The CDR3 loop spans 16 amino acids. Germline V gene lookup returns CDR1 SGHTA and CDR2 FQGNSA. Trimming cost V 1 base and J 3 bases, with 13 bases left between them. This CDR3 is CASSLGVGRLNQPQHF. Here the CDR3 DNA reads TGTGCCAGCAGCTTAGGCGTCGGACGGCTCAATCAGCCCCAGCATTTT.

Concerning this clone: In the same sample, other DNA sequences code for this CDR3. The V gene is TRBV28, the J gene TRBJ1-1, with TRBD1 identical over 9 bases. Germline loops: CDR1 MDHEN, CDR2 SYDVKM. The CDR3 extends over 13 amino acids. Trimming cost V 5 bases and J 5 bases; bases outside gene matches: 3. Written as DNA, the CDR3 is TGTGCCAGCAGTCGGGACAGGGTGACTGAAGCTTTCTTT. It yields the protein CASSRDRVTEAFF. The full variable domain, with the rest looked up from reference TRBV28 and TRBJ1-1, is DVKVTQSSRYLVKRTGEKVFLECVQDMDHENMFWYRQDPGLGLRLIYFSYDVKMKEKGDIPEGYSVSREKKERFSLILESASTNQTSMYLCASSRDRVTEAFFGQGTRLTVV.